The sequence of this TCR beta chain was determined in a study of immune evolution from preneoplasia to lung adenocarcinoma. Study results and caveats: Normal lung had highest clonality; later lesions appeared denser, more diverse. Top clone share appeared to fall from AAH through AIS, MIA, adenocarcinoma.

Turning to this clone: The antigen is unknown.

Between the mid-2010s and the late 2010s, patients underwent resection in Japan or China. Premalignant or tumor cells were enriched by macro-dissection after pathologic assessment. Germline-derived CDR1 and CDR2 are SGHAT and FQNNGV. The CDR3 loop spans 14 amino acids. Trimming cost V 6 bases and J 2 bases; bases outside gene matches: 7. Sequencing used immunoSEQ multiplex PCR; TCRdb keeps in-frame clones, though not all of them. Of 20,000 to 25,000 clones in the sample, over 70% were seen once. The chain has TRBV11-2 and TRBJ2-7; 7 nucleotides align to TRBD2. The receptor comes from a person between 55 and 69 years old with lung adenocarcinoma. The specimen sequenced was FFPE invasive lung adenocarcinoma tissue. The CDR3 region is CASRTSGGAYEQYF. The CDR3 region has the DNA TGTGCCAGCAGGACCTCGGGGGGTGCCTACGAGCAGTACTTC.